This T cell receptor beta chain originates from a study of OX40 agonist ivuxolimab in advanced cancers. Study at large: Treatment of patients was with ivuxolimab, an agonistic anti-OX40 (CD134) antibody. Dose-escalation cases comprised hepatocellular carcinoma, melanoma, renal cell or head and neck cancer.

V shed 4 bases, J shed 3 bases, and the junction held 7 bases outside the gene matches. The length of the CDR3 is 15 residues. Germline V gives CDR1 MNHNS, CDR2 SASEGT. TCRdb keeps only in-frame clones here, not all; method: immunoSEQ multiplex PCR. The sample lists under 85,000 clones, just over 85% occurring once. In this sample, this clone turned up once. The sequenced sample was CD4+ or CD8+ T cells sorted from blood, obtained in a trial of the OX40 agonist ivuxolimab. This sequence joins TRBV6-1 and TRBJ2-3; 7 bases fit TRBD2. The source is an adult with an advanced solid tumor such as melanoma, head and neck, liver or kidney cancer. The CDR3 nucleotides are TGTGCCAGCAGTGTTACTGGGCGGGGGACAGATACGCAGTATTTT. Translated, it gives CASSVTGRGTDTQYF.